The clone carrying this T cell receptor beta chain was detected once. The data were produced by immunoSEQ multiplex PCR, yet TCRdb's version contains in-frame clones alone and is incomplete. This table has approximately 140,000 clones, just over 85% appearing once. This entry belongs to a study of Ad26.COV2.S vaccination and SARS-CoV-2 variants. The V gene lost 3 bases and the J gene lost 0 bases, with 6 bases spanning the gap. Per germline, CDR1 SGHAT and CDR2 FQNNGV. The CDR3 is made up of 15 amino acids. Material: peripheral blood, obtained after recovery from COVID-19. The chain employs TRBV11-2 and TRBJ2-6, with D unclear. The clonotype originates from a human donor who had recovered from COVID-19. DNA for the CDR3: TGTGCCAGCAGCTTCGGAGCCTCTGGGGCCAACGTCCTGACTTTC. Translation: CASSFGASGANVLTF.